Listed here are 5 T cell receptor beta chains from one sample, sequenced in a study of CD8+CD57+ T cells in acquired aplastic anemia (dated by TCRdb to 2017 to 2018). Data came from an Illumina HiSeq 2000. Genomic DNA served as template for TCR beta VDJ combination and CDR3 sequence profiling. Through fastp at Q25 and MiXCR, TCRdb rebuilt clones from the public reads, retaining in-frame beta chains. Rows with one shared CDR3 protein collapse into an entry with the most common genes and DNA. In this sample the table shows some 190,000 distinct CDR3 sequences, roughly half of which occur a single time. The top ten hold around a sixth of the sample. The specimen was sorted CD4+, CD8+, or CD8+CD57+ T cells (not recorded which) from PBMCs. These receptor sequences come from a human donor in good health, serving as a control.

This clonotype was observed many times. This chain joins TRBV9 and TRBJ2-4; D is undetermined. V was clipped by 1 base and J by 1 base, with 6 bases between them. The CDR3 spans 14 residues. Germline loops: CDR1 SGDLS, CDR2 YYNGEE. The CDR3 sequence is CASSVPGAKNIQYF. The DNA of the CDR3 is TGTGCCAGCAGCGTACCCGGGGCCAAAAACATTCAGTACTTC. Drawing the rest from reference TRBV9 and TRBJ2-4, the complete variable domain is DSGVTQTPKHLITATGQRVTLRCSPRSGDLSVYWYQQSLDQGLQFLIQYYNGEERAKGNILERFSAQQFPDLHSELNLSSLELGDSALYFCASSVPGAKNIQYFGAGTRLSVL.

Ten or more counts support this clonotype. The rearrangement links TRBV5-6 to TRBJ2-1; TRBD2 matches at 7 bases. Germline V gives CDR1 SGHDT, CDR2 YYEEEE. Trimming cost V 5 bases and J 6 bases; bases outside gene matches: 5. The CDR3 runs 13 residues. The CDR3 DNA follows: TGTGCCAGCAGACGCGGGGGAAGCAATGAGCAGTTCTTC. Translation gives CASRRGGSNEQFF.

This clonotype has a count of ten or more. The J gene is TRBJ2-7, the V gene TRBV28, with 10 bases identical to TRBD2. J gave up 4 bases and V 7 bases, and 10 bases lay outside the gene matches. Germline V gene lookup returns CDR1 MDHEN and CDR2 SYDVKM. The CDR3 loop spans 15 amino acids. Here the CDR3 DNA reads TGTGCCAGCACCGGGGCTAGCGGGGGAGTGTACGAGCAGTACTTC. It translates to CASTGASGGVYEQYF. Full variable domain (remainder filled in from reference TRBV28 and TRBJ2-7): DVKVTQSSRYLVKRTGEKVFLECVQDMDHENMFWYRQDPGLGLRLIYFSYDVKMKEKGDIPEGYSVSREKKERFSLILESASTNQTSMYLCASTGASGGVYEQYFGPGTRLTVT.

The CDR3 protein is CASSIDGNSYEQYF. Here the CDR3 DNA reads TGTGCCAGTAGTATAGATGGCAACTCCTACGAGCAGTACTTC. This chain connects TRBV19 to TRBJ2-7; unclear D gene. CDR3 size: 14 residues. Germline CDR1 is LNHDA and CDR2 is SQIVND (reference sequence). Between the trimmed V and J ends, which lost 0 bases and 0 bases, there was a span of 6 bases.

The chain employs TRBV25-1 and TRBJ1-2; tentatively, D is TRBD1 (5 bases). Germline assignment: CDR1 MGHDK and CDR2 SYGVNS. This CDR3 is 13 amino acids long. Trimming stripped 4 bases from V and 3 bases from J, with 9 bases between. CDR3 in DNA: TGTGCCAGCAGTGGGACCAGGGACTATGGCTACACCTTC. This gives the protein CASSGTRDYGYTF.